A selection of T cell receptor beta chains follows, all from one sample in a study of T cells in localized non-small cell lung cancer. Sequenced by immunoSEQ multiplex PCR; TCRdb stores in-frame clones only, minus some. The sample holds about 59,000 clones, approximately 89% seen once. Sequencing used peripheral blood, obtained before any cancer treatment. The source is a man aged 40-75 years with stage I lung adenocarcinoma. The CDR3 runs from the conserved cysteine through the conserved F or W. A D gene is named only where the DNA matches it firmly. Some rows have no size entry. The others give once, few or many, or a class for an expanded clone.

D: .
V: TRBV5-1
size: .
J: TRBJ2-3
CDR3: CASRIFRASTDTQYF
DNA: TGCGCCAGCAGGATCTTCAGGGCGAGCACAGATACGCAGTATTTT

D: .
V: TRBV5-5
size: .
J: TRBJ2-7
CDR3: CASSLEGLSYEQYF
DNA: TGTGCCAGCAGCTTGGAAGGTCTCTCCTACGAGCAGTACTTC

D: .
V: TRBV27
size: .
J: TRBJ2-5
CDR3: CASSWGPTWETQYF
DNA: TGTGCCAGCAGTTGGGGACCTACGTGGGAGACCCAGTACTTC

D: .
V: TRBV27
size: .
J: TRBJ2-2
CDR3: CASSFFWELFF
DNA: TGTGCCAGCAGTTTTTTTTGGGAGCTGTTTTTT

D: .
V: TRBV6-5
size: .
J: TRBJ2-7
CDR3: CASSYSRGYEQYF
DNA: TGTGCCAGCAGTTATAGTAGGGGCTACGAGCAGTACTTC

D: .
V: TRBV5-4
size: .
J: TRBJ2-5
CDR3: CASSFGHQETQYF
DNA: TGTGCCAGCAGCTTTGGGCACCAAGAGACCCAGTACTTC

D: .
V: TRBV21-1
size: .
J: TRBJ2-2
CDR3: CASSKGTGQANTGELFF
DNA: TGTGCCAGCAGCAAAGGAACGGGACAGGCGAACACCGGGGAGCTGTTTTTT

D: TRBD1
V: TRBV2
size: .
J: TRBJ1-5
CDR3: CASSERGTGVSNQPQHF
DNA: TGTGCCAGCAGTGAACGAGGGACAGGGGTTAGCAATCAGCCCCAGCATTTT

D: .
V: TRBV19
size: .
J: TRBJ2-2
CDR3: CASQEPAAGTGELFF
DNA: TGTGCCAGTCAAGAGCCGGCCGCAGGAACCGGGGAGCTGTTTTTT

D: .
V: TRBV9
size: .
J: TRBJ2-2
CDR3: CASSVAQGSTGELFF
DNA: TGTGCCAGCAGCGTAGCTCAGGGCAGCACCGGGGAGCTGTTTTTT

D: TRBD2
V: TRBV11-2
size: .
J: TRBJ2-1
CDR3: CASSPGLAGGSPYNEQFF
DNA: TGTGCCAGCAGCCCAGGACTAGCGGGAGGGTCCCCCTACAATGAGCAGTTCTTC

D: .
V: TRBV28
size: .
J: TRBJ1-1
CDR3: CATVLGRLRTEAFF
DNA: TGTGCCACCGTTCTGGGCAGGTTGAGGACTGAAGCTTTCTTT

D: .
V: TRBV5-1
size: .
J: TRBJ1-1
CDR3: CASSTGGRTEAFF
DNA: TGCGCCAGCAGCACCGGAGGTAGGACCGAAGCTTTCTTT

D: .
V: TRBV7-9
size: .
J: TRBJ2-3
CDR3: CASSDHGVDTQYF
DNA: TGTGCCAGCAGCGACCATGGGGTAGATACGCAGTATTTT

D: .
V: TRBV7-3
size: .
J: TRBJ2-3
CDR3: CASSARVADTQYF
DNA: TGTGCCAGCAGCGCGCGGGTGGCGGATACGCAGTATTTT

D: TRBD1
V: TRBV5-1
size: .
J: TRBJ1-5
CDR3: CASSSRDRGQPQHF
DNA: TGCGCCAGCAGCTCCCGCGACAGGGGTCAGCCCCAGCATTTT

D: .
V: TRBV7-9
size: .
J: TRBJ2-1
CDR3: CASSRFGPKDNEQFF
DNA: TGTGCCAGCAGCCGATTCGGACCCAAGGACAATGAGCAGTTCTTC

D: TRBD2
V: TRBV29-1
size: .
J: TRBJ2-1
CDR3: CSVEVASGGNEQFF
DNA: TGCAGCGTTGAAGTCGCTAGCGGGGGGAATGAGCAGTTCTTC

D: .
V: TRBV7-9
size: .
J: TRBJ1-1
CDR3: CASGGWDTEAFF
DNA: TGTGCCAGCGGAGGCTGGGACACTGAAGCTTTCTTT

D: TRBD1
V: TRBV6-1
size: .
J: TRBJ1-5
CDR3: CASSERGQGVYSNQPQHF
DNA: TGTGCCAGCAGTGAACGAGGCCAGGGGGTTTATAGCAATCAGCCCCAGCATTTT

D: TRBD1
V: TRBV19
size: .
J: TRBJ2-7
CDR3: CASTAGQGAVYEQYF
DNA: TGTGCCAGTACTGCCGGACAGGGGGCCGTCTACGAGCAGTACTTC

D: .
V: TRBV6-1
size: .
J: TRBJ2-7
CDR3: CASSLTSSYEQYF
DNA: TGTGCCAGCAGCCTGACAAGCTCCTACGAGCAGTACTTC

D: .
V: TRBV6-5
size: .
J: TRBJ2-7
CDR3: CASSYGRGDGYEQYF
DNA: TGTGCCAGCAGTTATGGACGCGGGGACGGCTACGAGCAGTACTTC

D: .
V: TRBV4-1
size: .
J: TRBJ1-2
CDR3: CASSYHSGLVDGYTF
DNA: TGCGCCAGCAGCTACCACTCGGGACTAGTGGATGGCTACACCTTC

D: TRBD1
V: TRBV28
size: .
J: TRBJ1-5
CDR3: CASSFGGQGAQSQPQHF
DNA: TGTGCCAGCAGTTTTGGTGGACAGGGGGCGCAAAGTCAGCCCCAGCATTTT

D: .
V: TRBV21-1
size: .
J: TRBJ1-5
CDR3: CASSDRQPQHF
DNA: TGTGCCAGCAGCGACCGACAGCCCCAGCATTTT

D: .
V: TRBV5-1
size: .
J: TRBJ2-7
CDR3: CASSLGEEVYEQYF
DNA: TGCGCCAGCAGCCTCGGCGAGGAGGTCTACGAGCAGTACTTC

D: TRBD1
V: TRBV12-5
size: once
J: TRBJ2-1
CDR3: CASATGTVTYNEQFF
DNA: TGTGCTAGTGCCACCGGGACAGTCACCTACAATGAGCAGTTCTTC

D: .
V: TRBV28
size: .
J: TRBJ2-7
CDR3: CASSLPGLSYEQYF
DNA: TGTGCCAGCAGTTTACCGGGACTCTCCTACGAGCAGTACTTC

D: .
V: TRBV4-1
size: .
J: TRBJ2-3
CDR3: CASSQDWDRTDTQYF
DNA: TGCGCCAGCAGCCAAGATTGGGACCGTACAGATACGCAGTATTTT

D: TRBD1
V: TRBV9
size: .
J: TRBJ2-2
CDR3: CASNTGGHFTGELFF
DNA: TGTGCCAGCAACACAGGGGGCCATTTCACCGGGGAGCTGTTTTTT

D: TRBD1
V: TRBV29-1
size: .
J: TRBJ1-1
CDR3: CSVAGTASNTEAFF
DNA: TGCAGCGTTGCTGGGACAGCTTCGAACACTGAAGCTTTCTTT

D: .
V: TRBV18
size: .
J: TRBJ1-4
CDR3: CASSRQGTTNEKLFF
DNA: TGTGCCAGCTCACGGCAGGGGACAACTAATGAAAAACTGTTTTTT

D: TRBD2
V: TRBV19
size: .
J: TRBJ2-7
CDR3: CASSIQSSGSYEQYF
DNA: TGTGCCAGTAGTATTCAGTCTAGCGGGAGCTACGAGCAGTACTTC

D: .
V: TRBV29-1
size: .
J: TRBJ1-4
CDR3: CSVGTEDSRLEKLFF
DNA: TGCAGCGTTGGAACCGAGGACAGTCGGCTCGAAAAACTGTTTTTT